Listed here are 24 T cell receptor beta chains from one sample, sequenced in a study of T cells in Graves' hyperthyroidism and ophthalmopathy (dated by TCRdb to between 2019 and 2020). Receptors were amplified or captured by multiplex PCR. TCRdb lists the instrument as Illumina HiSeq 2000. The TCR beta CDR3 regions were amplified from RNA transcripts. For the first round of RT-PCR on the TCR CDR3, the HTBI primer set was used together with the Qiagen OneStep RT-PCR kit. TCRdb cleaned the public reads at Q25 with fastp, built clones with MiXCR and kept in-frame beta chains. Rows matching on CDR3 protein sequence are summarized as one entry with the most common DNA and genes. The sample table holds 400,000 to 600,000 distinct CDR3 sequences, of which under 25% were seen once. Less than 30% of the sample comes from the top ten. Sequenced: blood. The receptors originated from a man in his late teens or twenties with Graves' hyperthyroidism.

This chain joins TRBV6-1 and TRBJ2-7; D possibly corresponds to TRBD2 (7 bases). Per the germline V gene, CDR1 is MNHNS and CDR2 is SASEGT. The CDR3 spans 13 residues. The V end lost 7 bases, the J end lost 4 bases, and 14 bases lay between the germline ends. The CDR3 loop reads CASTRGGVYEQYF. The CDR3 DNA reads as TGTGCCAGCACAAGGGGGGGCGTTTACGAGCAGTACTTC.

This clonotype was seen ten or more times. This rearrangement joins TRBV14 to TRBJ2-7, with D uncertain. Trimming pared 0 bases from V and 3 bases from J, leaving 9 bases between. This CDR3 is built from 14 residues. The germline V gene has CDR1 SGHDN and CDR2 FVKESK. The CDR3 coding sequence is TGTGCCAGCAGCCAAGATGTGCAGGACTACGAGCAGTACTTC. Protein sequence: CASSQDVQDYEQYF.

This clonotype was counted a few times. The chain uses TRBV6-5 and TRBJ2-7, with 11 positions matching TRBD2. CDR1 is MNHEY, CDR2 SVGAGI, per germline. The CDR3 runs 15 residues. The V gene end was trimmed by 0 bases and the J gene end by 5 bases; junction bases not matched to a gene: 3. CDR3 in DNA: TGTGCCAGCAGTTACTCGACGACTAGCGGGAACGAGCAGTACTTC. It is translated as CASSYSTTSGNEQYF.

This clonotype was found many times. J is TRBJ1-1 and V is TRBV28; D may be TRBD1 (5 bases). The CDR3 totals 15 residues. Deletions cut 7 bases from V and 1 base from J, with 16 bases between. Per germline, CDR1 MDHEN and CDR2 SYDVKM. The CDR3 sequence: CASTSGGASNTEAFF. CDR3 coding DNA: TGTGCCAGCACCTCTGGTGGGGCTTCGAACACTGAAGCTTTCTTT.

This clonotype was counted ten times or more. The chain recombines TRBV7-8 with TRBJ2-2, with D perhaps assigned TRBD1 or TRBD2 (5 bases each). Trimming took 6 bases from V and 4 from J, leaving 12 bases between them. The CDR3 covers 14 residues. CDR1 is SGHVS, CDR2 FQNEAQ, per germline. The CDR3 bases are TGTGCCAGCAGTTCCCCGGGACCCACCGGGGAGCTGTTTTTT. This gives the protein CASSSPGPTGELFF.

The rearrangement links TRBV20-1 to TRBJ2-5, with D perhaps TRBD2 (7 bases). This CDR3 is built from 12 residues. Looked up from germline, CDR1 is DFQATT and CDR2 is SNEGSKA (reference sequence). CDR3 loop: CSRRGGQETQYF. CDR3 sequence (DNA): TGCAGCAGAAGGGGGGGACAAGAGACCCAGTACTTC.

This clonotype was counted only a few times. The chain joins TRBV14 to TRBJ1-1; D unresolved. Germline CDR1 and CDR2: SGHDN and FVKESK. The CDR3 consists of 16 residues. V was cut by 5 bases and J by 0 bases, with 16 bases left in between. CDR3 protein: CASSEVGWELNTEAFF. CDR3 DNA sequence: TGTGCCAGCAGCGAAGTCGGGTGGGAATTGAACACTGAAGCTTTCTTT.

CDR3 in DNA: TGTGCCAGCAGTCCCACCGCTGGCCCAGATCAAGAGACCCAGTACTTC. Translated: CASSPTAGPDQETQYF. This sequence joins TRBV28 and TRBJ2-5; D unresolved. This CDR3 is built from 16 residues. Germline-derived CDR1 and CDR2 are MDHEN and SYDVKM. Trimming shortened V by 5 bases and J by 2 bases, and 18 bases separated the two germline ends.

The CDR3 reads CASRTHGETQYF. The CDR3 DNA sequence: TGTGCCAGCAGGACCCACGGAGAGACCCAGTACTTC. The chain carries TRBV6-2 or TRBV6-3 and TRBJ2-5, with unresolved D. CDR1 MNHEY and CDR2 SVGEGT come from the germline V gene. Trimming took off 6 bases at V and 4 bases at J, with 9 bases between the two ends. The CDR3 spans 12 residues.

Only a few counts were recorded for this clonotype. V and J are TRBV12-3 or TRBV12-4 and TRBJ2-1; maybe TRBD1 (6 bases). Trimming removed 5 bases at V and 5 bases at J, with 16 bases between. The CDR3 runs to 15 residues. The CDR3 protein is CASSPLAGANNEQFF. CDR3 sequence (DNA): TGTGCCAGCAGTCCGTTGGCAGGGGCGAACAATGAGCAGTTCTTC.

At least ten counts were recorded for this clonotype. This CDR3 is CASSLNRFSGELFF. The CDR3 DNA reads TGTGCCAGCAGTTTGAACAGGTTCTCAGGGGAGCTGTTTTTT. The V call is TRBV12-3 or TRBV12-4, the J call TRBJ2-2, with D tentatively TRBD1 (5 bases). The length of the CDR3 is 14 residues. Between the trimmed V and J ends, which lost 3 bases and 8 bases, there was a span of 13 bases.

This clonotype was seen repeatedly, ten times or more. The rearrangement joins TRBV29-1 to TRBJ1-2, with 10 bases identical to TRBD1. Per the germline V gene, CDR1 is SQVTM and CDR2 is ANQGSEA. This CDR3 contains 12 residues. The V gene end was trimmed by 4 bases and the J gene end by 8 bases; junction bases not matched to a gene: 4. The CDR3 DNA is TGCAGCGTTGGACAGGGGGCCGAGGGCTACACCTTC. It codes for CSVGQGAEGYTF.

The chain links TRBV7-2 to TRBJ1-2, with no clear D. The CDR3 covers 15 residues. Germline V gene lookup returns CDR1 SGHTA and CDR2 FQGNSA. Trimming left V 5 bases short and J 3 bases short, with 16 bases between. The CDR3 DNA reads TGTGCCAGCAGCCCAGAGGCACGTACCGACTATGGCTACACCTTC. Protein product: CASSPEARTDYGYTF.

In this sample, this clonotype turned up a few times. V and J are TRBV20-1 and TRBJ2-7; TRBD2 agrees at 8 bases. The V gene's germline CDR1 is DFQATT and CDR2 SNEGSKA (reference sequence). The CDR3 is 16 residues long. The V gene end was trimmed by 6 bases and the J gene end by 4 bases; junction bases not matched to a gene: 17. CDR3 in DNA: TGCAGTGCACGGGGGAGCCGCGGGGGGCCGTTATACGAGCAGTACTTC. Protein sequence: CSARGSRGGPLYEQYF.

This clonotype was counted at least ten times. The chain has TRBV19 and TRBJ2-7; D is possibly TRBD1 (5 bases). The germline V gene has CDR1 LNHDA and CDR2 SQIVND (reference sequence). The CDR3 totals 12 residues. Trimming took 5 bases from V and 7 from J, leaving 12 bases between them. CDR3 nucleotide sequence: TGTGCCAGTAGTTTCGACAGAACGGAGCAGTACTTC. This sequence encodes CASSFDRTEQYF.

This clonotype has at least ten counts. The chain links TRBV6-1 to TRBJ1-5; D gene ambiguous. Germline V lookup: CDR1 MNHNS, CDR2 SASEGT. CDR3 length: 14 amino acids. V lost 4 bases to trimming and J lost 5 bases, with 12 bases between them. CDR3 in DNA: TGTGCCAGCAGTGCACGGGAAATGTATCAGCCCCAGCATTTT. Translated, it gives CASSAREMYQPQHF.

The chain recombines TRBV7-9 with TRBJ2-5; unclear D gene. Germline V lookup: CDR1 SEHNR, CDR2 FQNEAQ (reference sequence). V was pared by 5 bases and J by 2 bases, with 6 bases between. The CDR3 totals 12 residues. The CDR3 DNA follows: TGTGCCAGCAGCGCGGAACAAGAGACCCAGTACTTC. It is translated as CASSAEQETQYF. The variable domain in full, with the rest retrieved from reference TRBV7-9 and TRBJ2-5, is DTGVSQNPRHKITKRGQNVTFRCDPISEHNRLYWYRQTLGQGPEFLTYFQNEAQLEKSRLLSDRFSAERPKGSFSTLEIQRTEQGDSAMYLCASSAEQETQYFGPGTRLLVL.

This clonotype showed up many times. This sequence joins TRBV12-3 or TRBV12-4 and TRBJ2-7, with 7 bases fitting TRBD1. This CDR3 has 14 amino acids. V was pared by 6 bases and J by 0 bases, with 5 bases of the junction left unmatched. The CDR3 sequence is CASSPGTVSYEQYF. Written as DNA, the CDR3 is TGTGCCAGCAGCCCCGGGACAGTCTCCTACGAGCAGTACTTC.

The V gene is TRBV28, the J gene TRBJ2-5, with 8 bases identical to TRBD1. The CDR3 contains 15 residues. The V gene end was trimmed by 8 bases and the J gene end by 2 bases; junction bases not matched to a gene: 10. The germline gives CDR1 MDHEN, CDR2 SYDVKM. The CDR3 here is CASAYRDRPQETQYF. The CDR3 nucleotides are TGTGCCAGCGCTTACCGGGACAGGCCACAAGAGACCCAGTACTTC.

The chain employs TRBV12-3 or TRBV12-4 and TRBJ1-2, with 7 bases that match TRBD1. The CDR3 covers 13 residues. V trimming: 7 bases; J trimming: 5 bases; junction bases outside the gene matches: 7. CDR3 coding DNA: TGTGCCAGCAATCCCACAGGGGTTTATGGCTACACCTTC. It is translated as CASNPTGVYGYTF.

The chain uses TRBV7-8 and TRBJ2-7; possibly TRBD2 for D (7 bases). Trimming stripped 5 bases from V and 4 bases from J, with 24 bases between. CDR3 length: 17 amino acids. Germline values: CDR1 SGHVS, CDR2 FQNEAQ. The CDR3 spells CASSPPLRRGRTYEQYF. The CDR3 coding sequence is TGTGCCAGCAGCCCGCCGCTCAGGCGGGGGCGCACTTACGAGCAGTACTTC. Full variable domain (outside the CDR3, taken from reference TRBV7-8 and TRBJ2-7): GAGVSQSPRYKVAKRGQDVALRCDPISGHVSLFWYQQALGQGPEFLTYFQNEAQLDKSGLPSDRFFAERPEGSVSTLKIQRTQQEDSAVYLCASSPPLRRGRTYEQYFGPGTRLTVT.

This clonotype was recorded many times. The chain recombines TRBV30 with TRBJ1-5; TRBD1 is a possible D gene (5 bases). This CDR3 spans 13 amino acids. V was pared by 1 base and J by 3 bases, with 7 bases between. From germline, CDR1 is GTSNPN and CDR2 SVGIG (reference sequence). The CDR3 here is CAWSGQFNQPQHF. The CDR3 coding sequence is TGTGCCTGGAGTGGACAGTTCAATCAGCCCCAGCATTTT. The complete variable domain, with remaining parts taken from reference TRBV30 and TRBJ1-5, reads SQTIHQWPATLVQPVGSPLSLECTVEGTSNPNLYWYRQAAGRGLQLLFYSVGIGQISSEVPQNLSASRPQDRQFILSSKKLLLSDSGFYLCAWSGQFNQPQHFGDGTRLSIL.

Many counts were recorded for this clonotype. The chain combines TRBV28 with TRBJ1-5; 7 bases are a match to TRBD1. V was pared by 5 bases and J by 4 bases, with 8 bases of the junction left unmatched. CDR1 and CDR2 from the germline V gene are MDHEN and SYDVKM. This CDR3 comprises 15 residues. CDR3 residues: CASSPTQGMNQPQHF. The CDR3 DNA reads TGTGCCAGCAGTCCGACACAGGGGATGAATCAGCCCCAGCATTTT.

This clonotype was seen at least ten times. The V gene is TRBV6-1, the J gene TRBJ1-1; D unclear. Trimming left V 6 bases short and J 2 bases short, with 13 bases between. Germline V gives CDR1 MNHNS, CDR2 SASEGT. CDR3 length: 14 residues. DNA of the CDR3: TGTGCCAGCAGAGACCCCAGGTACAACACTGAAGCTTTCTTT. Amino acid sequence: CASRDPRYNTEAFF.